The 8 T cell receptor beta chains given below trace back to one sample, sequenced in a study of T cell repertoires in cytomegalovirus infection. TCRdb independently ran MiXCR on the reads; one entry per CDR3 protein. This table has about 20,000 distinct CDR3 sequences, roughly 40% appearing once. For these TCRs, the target antigens are not known. The input for sequencing was CD8+ T cells from cultured PBMCs, taken from culture after CMV antigen stimulation. The receptors here all came from a human donor in good health (CMV status not recorded). Some clones in this sample may be carry-over from other donors' samples.

J is TRBJ2-7 and V is TRBV27, with D hard to call. The CDR3 spans 14 residues. The ends were cut back, 8 bases at V and 2 bases at J, with 16 bases in the middle. Per the germline V gene, CDR1 is MNHEY and CDR2 is SMNVEV (reference sequence). CDR3 region: CASSSDIPPYEQYF. CDR3 nucleotide sequence: TGTGCCAGCTCGTCAGATATTCCTCCCTACGAGCAGTACTTC.

This clonotype was recorded a few times. The chain recombines TRBV13 with TRBJ2-7; D possibly corresponds to TRBD2 (7 bases). The CDR3 has 18 amino acids. CDR1 is PRHDT, CDR2 FYEKMQ, per germline (reference sequence). Trimming shortened V by 1 base and J by 5 bases, and 24 bases separated the two germline ends. The CDR3 nucleotides read TGTGCCAGCAGCTTAGAATCTTGGGAGGGGGACGAAGTCCACGAGCAGTACTTC. Translating it yields CASSLESWEGDEVHEQYF.

This clonotype has only one observation. V gene TRBV12-3 or TRBV12-4 combines with J gene TRBJ2-7; possibly TRBD1 for D (5 bases). This CDR3 contains 14 residues. Trimming took off 0 bases at V and 5 bases at J, with 11 bases between the two ends. The CDR3 DNA follows: TGTGCCAGCAGTTTAGCAGGGGTAGTCGACGAGCAGTACTTC. It codes for CASSLAGVVDEQYF.

V usage is TRBV7-2 and J usage is TRBJ2-7; 12 bases map to TRBD2. CDR3 length: 15 residues. With V trimmed by 5 bases and J by 5 bases, 7 bases remained unmatched. Germline V lookup: CDR1 SGHTA, CDR2 FQGNSA. The CDR3 nucleotides are TGTGCCAGCAGCGCCCGACTAGCGGGAGCGCACGAGCAGTACTTC. Protein sequence: CASSARLAGAHEQYF.

There are a few counts of this clonotype. The chain couples TRBV7-2 to TRBJ2-2; a possible D gene is TRBD2 (6 bases). This CDR3 has 16 residues. Germline loops: CDR1 SGHTA, CDR2 FQGNSA. The germline V and J ends were trimmed by 4 bases and 0 bases, with 12 bases remaining between them. The CDR3 DNA reads TGTGCCAGCAGCTCCCGGGGGAGCACGAACACCGGGGAGCTGTTTTTT. Translating it yields CASSSRGSTNTGELFF.

Turning to this clonotype: A much larger clone lies a single base off, so this may be a read error. The V and J genes are TRBV4-1 and TRBJ2-3; TRBD2 agrees at 9 bases. This CDR3 is built from 18 residues. Germline trimming cut 6 bases from V and 2 bases from J; bases unmatched to any gene: 15. The germline V gene has CDR1 MGHRA and CDR2 YSYEKL. This CDR3 is CASRPPGGGEHNTDTQYF. The CDR3 nucleotides are TGCGCCAGCAGACCTCCTGGCGGGGGGGAGCACAACACAGATACGCAGTATTTT.

The rearrangement joins TRBV20-1 to TRBJ2-7; D perhaps matches TRBD2 (6 bases). Germline V gene sequence: CDR1 DFQATT, CDR2 SNEGSKA (reference sequence). This CDR3 is built from 16 residues. The V end was cut by 5 bases, the J end by 0 bases, with 20 bases between. The CDR3 here is CSARPIAERSSYEQYF. CDR3 nucleotides: TGCAGTGCTCGCCCTATAGCGGAGAGGAGCTCCTACGAGCAGTACTTC.

In its sample, this clonotype was seen a few times. The gene calls are TRBV7-9 and TRBJ2-5; D remains unclear. The CDR3 is made up of 13 amino acids. The V end was cut by 2 bases, the J end by 2 bases, with 6 bases between. Germline-derived CDR1 and CDR2 are SEHNR and FQNEAQ (reference sequence). CDR3 in amino acids: CASSLRNQETQYF. DNA for the CDR3: TGTGCCAGCAGCTTACGGAATCAAGAGACCCAGTACTTC.